This TCR beta chain was found in a study of T-cell reconstitution after alpha-beta-depleted transplantation in children. The V gene's germline CDR1 is LGHDT and CDR2 YNNKEL (reference sequence). V lost 4 bases and J 9 bases, leaving 13 bases between the germline ends. The CDR3 covers 13 residues. Unique molecular identifiers were incorporated into the prepared TCRbeta library. A single record per CDR3 protein comes from TCRdb applying MiXCR to the PCR reads. The repertoire holds approximately 170,000 distinct CDR3 sequences, with 8.5% to 14% as singletons. The table lists this clonotype with many counts. Its antigen is as yet unknown. Study observations and caveats: Some patients owed their high day-60 TCRbeta diversity to surviving recipient T cells and thymic progenitors. Several hundred expanded graft clones reportedly were the source of alpha-beta T cells about two months after transplant. Newly generated T cells supplied most T-cell counts and diversity one year post-transplant.

Source: PBMCs, taken before TCRalphabeta/CD19-depleted stem cell transplant. The V gene is TRBV3-1, the J gene TRBJ2-1; no reliable D call. The origin of this receptor is a boy aged 2 to 10 with acute myeloid leukemia, due to receive a stem cell transplant. The chain's CDR3 is CASSPGYKIEQFF. CDR3 in DNA: TGTGCCAGCAGCCCAGGTTATAAAATTGAGCAGTTCTTC.